This TCR beta chain was identified during a study of PD-1 blockade in classical Hodgkin lymphoma. Overall study context: The nivolumab dose that patients received was 3 mg/kg, given intravenously every 2 weeks. Whole-study findings and limits: By C4D1, CD4+ diversity increased significantly, especially in complete responders.

For this clone: As yet, its antigen is unknown.

Brentuximab vedotin exposure varied among the patients, all of whom had relapsed after autologous stem cell transplantation. Trimming left V 3 bases short and J 0 bases short, with 5 bases between. The CDR3 contains 14 residues. CDR1 is SEHNR and CDR2 is FQNEAQ in the germline V gene (reference sequence). TCRdb's copy holds only in-frame clones and misses some; the assay was immunoSEQ multiplex PCR. The sample holds some 96,000 clones, more than 80% seen once. The specimen comprised peripheral blood mononuclear cells (PBMCs), sampled before the second cycle of nivolumab. This rearrangement joins TRBV7-9 to TRBJ2-2; D is uncertain. The receptor comes from a human donor with classical Hodgkin lymphoma. For the CDR3, the DNA is TGTGCCAGCAGCTTTGAAGCGAACACCGGGGAGCTGTTTTTT. It encodes CASSFEANTGELFF.